The 24 T cell receptor beta chains presented below share a single source sample, sequenced in a study of blood T cell repertoires in COVID-19. Clones were sequenced by immunoSEQ multiplex PCR, and TCRdb holds only the in-frame ones, with some missing. The data contain approximately 200,000 clones, 87% of them singletons. Sequenced input: peripheral blood. The receptors come from a man aged 60 to 75 who had recovered from COVID-19.

The genes are TRBV28 and TRBJ2-2, with D possibly matching TRBD2 (6 bases). The CDR3 is 12 amino acids. V dropped 6 bases and J dropped 13 bases, with 15 bases sitting between them. Germline V gene lookup returns CDR1 MDHEN and CDR2 SYDVKM. CDR3: CASSSSLGGLFF. The CDR3 bases are TGTGCCAGCAGCTCCTCCCTGGGAGGGCTGTTTTTT.

The rearrangement joins TRBV5-4 to TRBJ2-3, with D possibly being TRBD1 (6 bases). Deletions cut 4 bases from V and 5 bases from J, with 20 bases between. Germline loops: CDR1 SGHNT, CDR2 YYREEE (reference sequence). This CDR3 has 16 residues. The CDR3 DNA reads as TGTGCCAGCAGCCCCGGCCAGGGGCGACTTTTAGATACGCAGTATTTT. This encodes CASSPGQGRLLDTQYF.

The V gene is TRBV7-9, the J gene TRBJ2-2; TRBD1 agrees at 8 bases. The CDR3 length is 15 residues. CDR1 and CDR2 (germline): SEHNR, FQNEAQ (reference sequence). Germline trimming cut 5 bases from V and 7 bases from J; bases unmatched to any gene: 9. The CDR3 region is CASSLWTGSVGELFF. The CDR3 bases are TGTGCCAGCAGCCTATGGACAGGGTCTGTCGGGGAGCTGTTTTTT. The full variable domain, its missing parts supplied by reference TRBV7-9 and TRBJ2-2, is DTGVSQNPRHKITKRGQNVTFRCDPISEHNRLYWYRQTLGQGPEFLTYFQNEAQLEKSRLLSDRFSAERPKGSFSTLEIQRTEQGDSAMYLCASSLWTGSVGELFFGEGSRLTVL.

The CDR3 protein is CASNIRDTEAFF. The CDR3 nucleotides are TGTGCCAGCAACATACGGGACACTGAAGCTTTCTTT. This chain uses TRBV5-5 with TRBJ1-1; D remains ambiguous. Germline V gene sequence: CDR1 SGHKS, CDR2 YYEKEE (reference sequence). The CDR3 has 12 residues. Trimming shortened V by 6 bases and J by 3 bases, and 9 bases separated the two germline ends.

This clone appeared a single time. V usage is TRBV4-1 and J usage is TRBJ1-6, with 8 positions matching TRBD1. The V gene end was trimmed by 1 base and the J gene end by 10 bases; junction bases not matched to a gene: 6. Germline V gene lookup returns CDR1 MGHRA and CDR2 YSYEKL. The CDR3 sequence is 15 residues long. The CDR3 DNA reads as TGCGCCAGCAGCCAAGGGACAGGGAGGGAATCACCCCTCCACTTT. Its protein is CASSQGTGRESPLHF.

The J gene is TRBJ2-7, the V gene TRBV12-3 or TRBV12-4; D gene uncertain. This CDR3 is 11 amino acids long. Trimming removed 4 bases from V and 3 bases from J, with 4 bases in between. The CDR3 DNA reads as TGTGCCAGCAGTTACGGCTACGAGCAGTACTTC. This sequence encodes CASSYGYEQYF.

A few counts support this clone. The rearrangement joins TRBV27 to TRBJ2-7; 9 bases fit TRBD2. The CDR3 sequence is 15 residues long. The germline V gene has CDR1 MNHEY and CDR2 SMNVEV (reference sequence). V was pared by 3 bases and J by 2 bases, with 5 bases of the junction left unmatched. The CDR3 DNA sequence: TGTGCCAGCAGTTTTAGGTCTAGCGGGGCCTACGAGCAGTACTTC. Encoded protein: CASSFRSSGAYEQYF.

This clone was detected a few times. For the CDR3, the DNA is TGTGCCAGCAGTTCGGGACAGAATAGACAGCCCCAGCATTTT. As protein: CASSSGQNRQPQHF. This rearrangement joins TRBV28 to TRBJ1-5; 7 bases line up with TRBD1. This CDR3 spans 14 amino acids. Germline trimming cut 4 bases from V and 7 bases from J; bases unmatched to any gene: 7. Germline CDR1 and CDR2: MDHEN and SYDVKM. Full variable domain (missing parts from reference TRBV28 and TRBJ1-5): DVKVTQSSRYLVKRTGEKVFLECVQDMDHENMFWYRQDPGLGLRLIYFSYDVKMKEKGDIPEGYSVSREKKERFSLILESASTNQTSMYLCASSSGQNRQPQHFGDGTRLSIL.

The rearrangement links TRBV9 to TRBJ2-1; TRBD2 aligns across 10 bases. V was clipped by 5 bases and J by 1 base; unmatched bases: 3. This CDR3 contains 15 residues. CDR1 SGDLS and CDR2 YYNGEE come from the germline V gene. CDR3 loop: CASREAGGSYNEQFF. DNA of the CDR3: TGTGCCAGCAGGGAAGCGGGAGGGTCCTACAATGAGCAGTTCTTC.

This sequence joins TRBV14 and TRBJ1-2, with no clear D. The CDR3 has 13 residues. V dropped 4 bases and J dropped 8 bases, with 14 bases sitting between them. The germline V gene encodes CDR1 SGHDN and CDR2 FVKESK. The CDR3 region has the DNA TGTGCCAGCAGCCCCCGGGTTCGGAGCGGCTACACCTTC. It is translated as CASSPRVRSGYTF.

This clone has more than one count but fewer than ten. This chain links TRBV13 with TRBJ2-7, with 8 bases lining up with TRBD1. Germline V gene sequence: CDR1 PRHDT, CDR2 FYEKMQ (reference sequence). Losses at the gene ends were 7 bases for V and 6 bases for J; bases not matched to a gene: 11. CDR3 length: 14 residues. CDR3 in amino acids: CASTMKDRDTEQYF. Written as DNA, the CDR3 is TGTGCCAGCACCATGAAGGACAGGGATACCGAGCAGTACTTC.

The chain uses TRBV28 and TRBJ1-5; TRBD1 is a possible D gene (6 bases). Trimming pared 4 bases from V and 6 bases from J, leaving 16 bases between. This CDR3 spans 15 amino acids. Germline CDR1 reads MDHEN; CDR2 reads SYDVKM. In DNA form, the CDR3 reads TGTGCCAGCAGTTCAGCGGACAGATCGGGTCAGCCCCAGCATTTT. Protein sequence: CASSSADRSGQPQHF.

V and J are TRBV14 and TRBJ2-7; the match to TRBD1 covers 10 bases. The germline V gene has CDR1 SGHDN and CDR2 FVKESK. Trimming at V came to 4 bases and at J to 1 base, leaving 4 bases not matched to a gene. This CDR3 has 15 residues. This CDR3 reads CASSPRTGGSYEQYF. CDR3 nucleotides: TGTGCCAGCAGCCCCCGGACAGGGGGGTCCTACGAGCAGTACTTC.

The chain couples TRBV5-1 to TRBJ2-1; TRBD2 matches 9 bases. Germline CDR1 reads SGHRS; CDR2 reads YFSETQ. The CDR3 has 16 residues. With V trimmed by 1 base and J by 10 bases, 12 bases remained unmatched. The CDR3 spells CASSLPDSGGNREQFF. The CDR3 nucleotides are TGCGCCAGCAGCTTGCCGGATAGCGGGGGAAACAGGGAGCAGTTCTTC.

The V and J genes are TRBV3-1 (or the pseudogene TRBV3-2) and TRBJ2-4, with D unresolved. The germline V and J ends were trimmed by 1 base and 0 bases, with 7 bases remaining between them. CDR3 length: 15 amino acids. CDR1 LGHDT and CDR2 YNNKEL come from the germline V gene (reference sequence). The CDR3 nucleotides read TGTGCCAGCAGCCAAGCAACTCTAGCCAAAAACATTCAGTACTTC. Protein sequence: CASSQATLAKNIQYF.

The chain joins TRBV3-1 (or the pseudogene TRBV3-2) to TRBJ2-1, with 9 bases lining up with TRBD2. V was clipped by 4 bases and J by 7 bases; unmatched bases: 11. The CDR3 runs to 16 residues. Germline-derived CDR1 and CDR2 are LGHDT and YNNKEL (reference sequence). DNA for the CDR3: TGTGCCAGCAGCCCCCTAGGAGCGGGGGGTGGGAATGAGCAGTTCTTC. It is translated as CASSPLGAGGGNEQFF.

CDR3 coding DNA: TGTGCCAGCAGCTTGGCCGGAGACAGGGCCCACGAGCAGTACTTC. This gives the protein CASSLAGDRAHEQYF. This sequence joins TRBV5-4 and TRBJ2-7; 7 bases agree with TRBD1. V shed 0 bases, J shed 5 bases, and the junction held 8 bases outside the gene matches. This CDR3 has 15 amino acids. Germline-derived CDR1 and CDR2 are SGHNT and YYREEE (reference sequence).

V is TRBV10-2 and J is TRBJ2-7, with 10 bases that match TRBD2. The J segment lost 0 bases and the V segment lost 1 base, leaving 6 bases of the junction unmatched. The CDR3 has 17 amino acids. Germline assignment: CDR1 WSHSY and CDR2 SAAADI. In nucleotides, the CDR3 is TGCGCCAGCAGTGAGTGGACTAGCGGTAGGAGCTCCTACGAGCAGTACTTC. Amino acids: CASSEWTSGRSSYEQYF.

In this sample, this clone turned up a few times. The rearrangement uses TRBV6-1 and TRBJ2-7; 10 nucleotides line up with TRBD1. Germline assignment: CDR1 MNHNS and CDR2 SASEGT. V shed 1 base and J 12 bases; nucleotides not matched to a gene: 6. The CDR3 extends over 13 amino acids. CDR3 amino acids: CASSEGQGAAGYF. In nucleotides, the CDR3 is TGTGCCAGCAGTGAAGGACAGGGGGCCGCCGGGTACTTC.

This chain's CDR3 is CASYSGDSSNYEQYF. The CDR3 region has the DNA TGTGCCAGCTATAGTGGTGACAGCAGCAACTACGAGCAGTACTTC. The V call is TRBV6-5, the J call TRBJ2-7; D is perhaps TRBD1 (5 bases). Trimming took 8 bases from V and 3 from J, leaving 20 bases between them. The CDR3 totals 15 residues. CDR1 and CDR2 from the germline V gene are MNHEY and SVGAGI.

The rearrangement links TRBV6-5 to TRBJ2-1; 14 bases are shared with TRBD2. Germline values: CDR1 MNHEY, CDR2 SVGAGI. The CDR3 contains 15 residues. Trimming took 7 bases from V and 8 from J; bases not matched to a gene: 7. The DNA of the CDR3 is TGTGCCAGCAATTCCGGGACTAGCGGGAGCGATGAGCAGTTCTTC. The encoded protein is CASNSGTSGSDEQFF.

The chain uses TRBV29-1 and TRBJ2-7; 11 nucleotides align to TRBD1. CDR3 length equals 13 residues. The ends lost 7 bases at V and 6 bases at J; junction bases unmatched: 8. Germline lookup yields CDR1 SQVTM and CDR2 ANQGSEA. The CDR3 here is CSGQDRGLSEQYF. For the CDR3, the DNA is TGCAGCGGCCAGGACAGGGGGCTCAGCGAGCAGTACTTC.

The chain carries TRBV6-5 and TRBJ1-2; D possibly corresponds to TRBD1 (5 bases). Germline-derived CDR1 and CDR2 are MNHEY and SVGAGI. The CDR3 is 13 residues long. Trimming cost V 6 bases and J 4 bases, with 12 bases left between them. The CDR3 region is CASSPGGSYGYTF. CDR3 coding DNA: TGTGCCAGCAGCCCGGGGGGTTCCTATGGCTACACCTTC.

The chain joins TRBV7-2 to TRBJ2-1; D remains unclear. The CDR3 is made up of 15 amino acids. Trimming removed 1 base at V and 2 bases at J, with 9 bases between. Germline lookup yields CDR1 SGHTA and CDR2 FQGNSA. The CDR3 DNA reads TGTGCCAGCAGCTTAGGGCAGATGCCCTACAATGAGCAGTTCTTC. Translation: CASSLGQMPYNEQFF.